These 8 T cell receptor beta chains were sequenced from one sample in a study of T cells after yellow fever vaccination. Each CDR3 protein gets one entry after TCRdb re-called the 5' RACE reads with MiXCR. The repertoire consists of roughly 11,000 distinct CDR3 sequences, with 5.8% occurring once and the leading ten covering roughly 0.9%. Sample: PBMCs, either bulk or a sorted T-cell subset (CD4+, CD8+, memory, or dextramer-sorted; not recorded which), taken on the day of the yellow fever booster vaccination. The receptor source for this set is a man aged 25-40 years who received the YFV17D yellow fever vaccine.

By sample share, this clonotype is medium-sized. The V gene is TRBV5-1, the J gene TRBJ1-1; TRBD1 aligns across 7 bases. In germline, CDR1 is SGHRS, CDR2 YFSETQ. Trimming cost V 0 bases and J 13 bases; bases outside gene matches: 9. CDR3 size: 13 residues. The CDR3: CASSLDRGPVGFF. CDR3 nucleotide sequence: TGCGCCAGCAGCTTGGACAGGGGCCCCGTGGGTTTCTTT.

A word on this clonotype: A much larger clonotype is one base distant, so this may be a read error. The J gene is TRBJ2-5, the V gene TRBV6-5; no firm D call. Trimming took 2 bases from V and 5 from J, leaving 9 bases between them. Germline CDR1 MNHEY, CDR2 SVGAGI. This CDR3 has 13 residues. DNA for the CDR3: TGTGCCAGCAGTTACGGCCGAAGTGAGACCCAGTACTTC. It specifies CASSYGRSETQYF.

This clonotype has a count of ten or more. The chain recombines TRBV12-3 or TRBV12-4 with TRBJ2-3; D is uncertain. The CDR3 spans 11 residues. The V end was cut by 5 bases, the J end by 2 bases, with 2 bases between. The CDR3 sequence is CASSPTDTQYF. CDR3 in DNA: TGTGCCAGCAGTCCCACAGATACGCAGTATTTT.

In its sample, this clonotype is medium-sized. This chain joins TRBV29-1 and TRBJ2-2; D possibly uses TRBD1 or TRBD2 (5 bases each). V shed 7 bases and J shed 1 base, with 22 bases lying between them. CDR3 size: 17 residues. Germline V gene sequence: CDR1 SQVTM, CDR2 ANQGSEA. The CDR3 DNA follows: TGCAGCGCTGGGGGTAGTACCGGGACGGGGAACACCGGGGAGCTGTTTTTT. Its translation is CSAGGSTGTGNTGELFF.

There are a few counts of this clonotype. The chain employs TRBV20-1 and TRBJ2-7, with D perhaps TRBD2 (7 bases). V gave up 5 bases and J gave up 9 bases, with 26 bases separating them. This CDR3 has 15 amino acids. CDR1 and CDR2 (germline): DFQATT, SNEGSKA (reference sequence). The CDR3 sequence: CSAPWGGGGGGGQYF. The DNA of the CDR3 is TGCAGTGCTCCCTGGGGGGGAGGGGGAGGCGGAGGGCAGTACTTC.

This clonotype was seen more than once but under ten times. The chain links TRBV10-3 to TRBJ2-7; TRBD1 aligns across 9 bases. With V trimmed by 3 bases and J by 3 bases, 3 bases remained unmatched. The CDR3 covers 14 residues. Germline CDR1 reads ENHRY; CDR2 reads SYGVKD. The CDR3 sequence: CAISEGTGFYEQYF. CDR3 DNA: TGTGCCATCAGTGAAGGGACAGGGTTCTACGAGCAGTACTTC.

This clonotype has ten or more counts. The V gene is TRBV7-8, the J gene TRBJ2-5; unclear D gene. Germline loops: CDR1 SGHVS, CDR2 FQNEAQ. This CDR3 spans 14 amino acids. Trimming pared 3 bases from V and 2 bases from J, leaving 10 bases between. The CDR3 nucleotides are TGTGCCAGCAGCTTTGGGCCGACTCAAGAGACCCAGTACTTC. Translating gives CASSFGPTQETQYF.

In regard to this clonotype: One junction end does not reproduce the germline sequence, and a read error may be involved. The V call is TRBV7-2, the J call TRBJ2-5; D is perhaps TRBD2 (6 bases). Per germline, CDR1 SGHTA and CDR2 FQGNSA. The CDR3 has 11 amino acids. The CDR3 nucleotides are TGTGCCAGCAGCCTAGCGGAGACCCAGTACTTC. The encoded protein is CASSLAETQYF.